These T cell receptor beta chains were read from a single sample in a study of blood T cell repertoires in COVID-19. The table came from immunoSEQ multiplex PCR; TCRdb's copy has only in-frame clones and leaves some out. Counted here are 100,000 to 150,000 clones, roughly 90% occurring once; the ten biggest clones make up roughly 2.2%. The specimen was peripheral blood. These receptors were obtained from a man in his sixties or seventies with active COVID-19. Each CDR3 is given with its conserved first and last residue. A D gene is named only where the DNA matches it firmly. The size entry is marked missing in some rows and otherwise reads once, few, many or a size class.

clone_size: .
j_call: TRBJ2-7
d_call: .
v_call: TRBV20-1
cdr3_aa: CSASTLEPYEQYF

clone_size: .
j_call: TRBJ2-2
d_call: .
v_call: TRBV28
cdr3_aa: CASSLRGTGELFF

clone_size: .
j_call: TRBJ2-5
d_call: .
v_call: TRBV4-1
cdr3_aa: CASSQASGSQETQYF

clone_size: few
j_call: TRBJ1-5
d_call: TRBD1
v_call: TRBV2
cdr3_aa: CASSGAGGVSNQPQHF

clone_size: .
j_call: TRBJ1-2
d_call: .
v_call: TRBV29-1
cdr3_aa: CSVEEWGDGYTF

clone_size: once
j_call: TRBJ2-7
d_call: .
v_call: TRBV28
cdr3_aa: CASSLSEQFYEQYF

clone_size: once
j_call: TRBJ2-1
d_call: .
v_call: TRBV5-6
cdr3_aa: CASSTFRGSVYNEQFF

clone_size: .
j_call: TRBJ2-7
d_call: .
v_call: TRBV14
cdr3_aa: CASSFDIGEQYF

clone_size: .
j_call: TRBJ2-1
d_call: TRBD2
v_call: TRBV2
cdr3_aa: CASSLGLGDEQFF

clone_size: .
j_call: TRBJ2-3
d_call: TRBD2
v_call: TRBV3-1/TRBV3-2
cdr3_aa: CASSQEWREGDADTQYF

clone_size: .
j_call: TRBJ1-2
d_call: .
v_call: TRBV5-4
cdr3_aa: CASSLEGTRDYGYTF

clone_size: few
j_call: TRBJ2-7
d_call: TRBD1
v_call: TRBV6-5
cdr3_aa: CASSYGQGAYEQYF

clone_size: .
j_call: TRBJ1-1
d_call: .
v_call: TRBV6-2/TRBV6-3
cdr3_aa: CASSYSIGTPLDEAFF

clone_size: .
j_call: TRBJ1-1
d_call: TRBD1
v_call: TRBV7-2
cdr3_aa: CASSLAGQGAREAFF

clone_size: .
j_call: TRBJ2-7
d_call: .
v_call: TRBV30
cdr3_aa: CAWSVFRTSSYEQYF

clone_size: .
j_call: TRBJ1-1
d_call: .
v_call: TRBV19
cdr3_aa: CASSIEVAGGTEAFF

clone_size: .
j_call: TRBJ1-2
d_call: .
v_call: TRBV19
cdr3_aa: CASSTSNRVSGYTF

clone_size: .
j_call: TRBJ2-7
d_call: .
v_call: TRBV10-3
cdr3_aa: CATGGQSSYEQYF

clone_size: .
j_call: TRBJ2-2
d_call: .
v_call: TRBV6-4
cdr3_aa: CASSKERSGGELFF

clone_size: .
j_call: TRBJ2-7
d_call: TRBD2
v_call: TRBV7-2
cdr3_aa: CASSLAPSSGGRAHEQYF

clone_size: .
j_call: TRBJ2-2
d_call: TRBD1
v_call: TRBV29-1
cdr3_aa: CSGKTGPNTGELFF

clone_size: few
j_call: TRBJ1-5
d_call: .
v_call: TRBV28
cdr3_aa: CASVRGASNQPQHF

clone_size: .
j_call: TRBJ1-2
d_call: TRBD1
v_call: TRBV9
cdr3_aa: CASSVRDRDSGYTF

clone_size: .
j_call: TRBJ1-4
d_call: .
v_call: TRBV18
cdr3_aa: CASSSAGLEKLFF

clone_size: .
j_call: TRBJ1-2
d_call: TRBD1
v_call: TRBV11-2
cdr3_aa: CASSLDRGGYTF

clone_size: .
j_call: TRBJ2-4
d_call: TRBD1
v_call: TRBV3-1/TRBV3-2
cdr3_aa: CASSPRTGAIGNIQYF

clone_size: once
j_call: TRBJ2-5
d_call: .
v_call: TRBV5-6
cdr3_aa: CASSREVGETQYF

clone_size: many
j_call: TRBJ1-5
d_call: TRBD1
v_call: TRBV2
cdr3_aa: CASSEDRGRLNQPQHF

clone_size: .
j_call: TRBJ2-7
d_call: .
v_call: TRBV28
cdr3_aa: CASRTSYVYEQYF

clone_size: .
j_call: TRBJ2-1
d_call: TRBD2
v_call: TRBV2
cdr3_aa: CASSAGTSGPSSYNEQFF

clone_size: .
j_call: TRBJ2-1
d_call: .
v_call: TRBV18
cdr3_aa: CASSPSLDHEQFF

clone_size: .
j_call: TRBJ2-3
d_call: TRBD2
v_call: TRBV5-1
cdr3_aa: CASRRLSGTDTQYF

clone_size: .
j_call: TRBJ2-6
d_call: TRBD2
v_call: TRBV14
cdr3_aa: CASSQDKTGMRLAGNSGANVLTF

clone_size: .
j_call: TRBJ2-5
d_call: TRBD2
v_call: TRBV5-4
cdr3_aa: CASSLSSGGWETQYF

clone_size: .
j_call: TRBJ1-1
d_call: .
v_call: TRBV6-1
cdr3_aa: CASSERWGGADEAFF

clone_size: .
j_call: TRBJ2-1
d_call: .
v_call: TRBV7-9
cdr3_aa: CASSLKGTISYNEQFF

clone_size: .
j_call: TRBJ2-2
d_call: TRBD1
v_call: TRBV5-1
cdr3_aa: CASSRQGAQAGELFF

clone_size: .
j_call: TRBJ2-2
d_call: TRBD2
v_call: TRBV7-9
cdr3_aa: CASSSRGRTTGELFF

clone_size: .
j_call: TRBJ2-7
d_call: TRBD1
v_call: TRBV29-1
cdr3_aa: CSVVDRGHEQYF

clone_size: .
j_call: TRBJ2-7
d_call: TRBD2
v_call: TRBV5-4
cdr3_aa: CASSLAGLAEEQYF

clone_size: .
j_call: TRBJ2-3
d_call: .
v_call: TRBV28
cdr3_aa: CASSSPSLSTDTQYF

clone_size: .
j_call: TRBJ1-5
d_call: TRBD1
v_call: TRBV18
cdr3_aa: CASSPNRGQYQPQHF

clone_size: .
j_call: TRBJ2-7
d_call: TRBD2
v_call: TRBV27
cdr3_aa: CASSSPRLAAYEQYF

clone_size: .
j_call: TRBJ1-1
d_call: TRBD1
v_call: TRBV10-3
cdr3_aa: CAIKESGQANTEAFF

clone_size: .
j_call: TRBJ2-5
d_call: .
v_call: TRBV2
cdr3_aa: CAREDYQETQYF

clone_size: .
j_call: TRBJ2-2
d_call: .
v_call: TRBV30
cdr3_aa: CAWSAPGELFF